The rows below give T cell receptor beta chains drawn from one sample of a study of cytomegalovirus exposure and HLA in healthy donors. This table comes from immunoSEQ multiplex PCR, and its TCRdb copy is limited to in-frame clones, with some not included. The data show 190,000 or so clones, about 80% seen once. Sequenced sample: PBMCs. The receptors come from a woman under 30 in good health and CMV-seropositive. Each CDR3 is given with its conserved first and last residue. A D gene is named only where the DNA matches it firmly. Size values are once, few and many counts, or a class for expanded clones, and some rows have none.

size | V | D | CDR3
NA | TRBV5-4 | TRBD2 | CASSPGLAGHTGELFF
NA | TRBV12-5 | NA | CASGFRQAADGYTF
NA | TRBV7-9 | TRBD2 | CASSLGLADSTDTQYF
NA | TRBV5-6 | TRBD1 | CASSLGTGLANYGYTF
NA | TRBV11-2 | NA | CASSFRDVWDTQYF
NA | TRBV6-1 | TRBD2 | CASRDGGGTDTQYF
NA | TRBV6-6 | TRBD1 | CASTTGTGSSPLHF
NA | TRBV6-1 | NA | CASGRTDNGSPLHF
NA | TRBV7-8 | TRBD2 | CATGGLAGRTDTQYF
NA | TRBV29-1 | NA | CSVGRGPVRDTEAFF
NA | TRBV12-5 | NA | CASGSRTDTQYF
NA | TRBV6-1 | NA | CASSEFLLPYEQYF
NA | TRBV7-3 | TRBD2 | CASSLAVAGLHEQFF
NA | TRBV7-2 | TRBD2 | CASSLVGGGPSNEQFF
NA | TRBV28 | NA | CASSPRGRGEGGTEAFF
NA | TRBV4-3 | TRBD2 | CASSQDLGSGVQETQYF
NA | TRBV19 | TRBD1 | CASSKPGQGNYGYTF
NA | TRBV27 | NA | CASSLSEGPYYGYTF
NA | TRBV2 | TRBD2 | CASREVAGGYNEQFF
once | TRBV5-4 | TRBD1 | CASSPDLRDRGTEAFF
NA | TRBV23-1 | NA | CASSRDTASGANVLTF
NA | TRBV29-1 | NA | CSAQDGVSYEQYF
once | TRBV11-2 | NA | CASNHTFSNQPQHF
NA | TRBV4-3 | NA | CASSQDAATNYGYTF
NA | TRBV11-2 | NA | CASSLRFTSYNEQFF
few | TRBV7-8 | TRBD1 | CASSSGGPYGYTF
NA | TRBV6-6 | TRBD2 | CASSIPGRGSSYEQYF
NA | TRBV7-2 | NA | CASSPLGGQMNGYTF
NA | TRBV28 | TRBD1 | CATLLTGGGNEQFF
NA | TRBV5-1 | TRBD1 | CASRGQGATGELFF
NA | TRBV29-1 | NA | CSVAGGSTDTQYF
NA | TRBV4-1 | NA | CASSQGAIEGYTF
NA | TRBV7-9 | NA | CASSPGWVAENEQFF
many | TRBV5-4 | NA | CASSQLTNTEAFF
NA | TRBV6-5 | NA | CASRKRVGTDTQYF
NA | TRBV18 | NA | CASSPEESPPNQPQHF
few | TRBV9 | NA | CASSTGWHSNQPQHF
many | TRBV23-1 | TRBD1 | CASSQLRTGTYEQYF